This TCR beta chain appears in the sequencing data of a study of blood T cell repertoires in COVID-19. CDR1 and CDR2 from the germline V gene are MNHNY and SVGAGI (reference sequence). The germline V and J ends were trimmed by 6 bases and 3 bases, with 15 bases remaining between them. The CDR3 runs to 15 residues. Some clones are missing from TCRdb's copy, which holds only in-frame ones; the method was immunoSEQ multiplex PCR. The table lists approximately 170,000 clones, 80% to 90% of them singletons. The receptor comes from a man between 50 and 59 years old with active or convalescent COVID-19. The sequenced sample was peripheral blood. The rearrangement uses TRBV6-6 and TRBJ1-5, with D tentatively TRBD1 (6 bases). The CDR3 sequence is CASSPRQVYNQPQHF. The CDR3 bases are TGTGCCAGCAGCCCCCGACAGGTCTACAATCAGCCCCAGCATTTT.